The 13 T cell receptor beta chains reported below all come from one sample, sequenced in a study of fetal regulatory T cell absence and autoimmunity. Sequencing was performed with immunoSEQ multiplex PCR; in TCRdb, only in-frame clones are kept and a portion is missing. The sample lists 46,000 or so clones; 70% to 85% were seen once. The sequencing sample was made of cord blood. All receptors come from a newborn boy with IPEX syndrome.

The chain combines TRBV11-3 with TRBJ2-1; no clear D gene. Germline V gene sequence: CDR1 SGHNT, CDR2 YENEEA. V lost 0 bases and J 3 bases, leaving 9 bases between the germline ends. The CDR3 has 15 residues. DNA of the CDR3: TGTGCCAGCAGCTTAGATTCCGCGCTCTACAATGAGCAGTTCTTC. Residues: CASSLDSALYNEQFF.

The J gene is TRBJ1-1, the V gene TRBV7-9; perhaps TRBD1 as D (6 bases). The CDR3 is 14 amino acids. V gave up 3 bases and J gave up 1 base, with 9 bases separating them. The germline gives CDR1 SEHNR, CDR2 FQNEAQ (reference sequence). The CDR3 DNA follows: TGTGCCAGCAGCTTGGGGGGCGCGAACACTGAAGCTTTCTTT. Residues: CASSLGGANTEAFF.

The gene calls are TRBV7-9 and TRBJ2-1, with a tentative D call TRBD1 (5 bases). Trimming stripped 5 bases from V and 7 bases from J, with 15 bases between. In germline, CDR1 is SEHNR, CDR2 FQNEAQ (reference sequence). CDR3 length: 14 residues. The CDR3 sequence: CASSQDAGPNEQFF. CDR3 coding DNA: TGTGCCAGCAGCCAAGACGCAGGGCCTAATGAGCAGTTCTTC.

The chain couples TRBV7-8 to TRBJ2-5; tentative D call: TRBD2 (7 bases). CDR1 and CDR2 (germline): SGHVS, FQNEAQ. V was cut by 5 bases and J by 5 bases, with 24 bases left in between. This CDR3 has 17 amino acids. CDR3 loop: CASSITSAGARGETQYF. The CDR3 DNA is TGTGCCAGCAGCATTACTAGCGCCGGGGCGAGGGGGGAGACCCAGTACTTC.

The chain employs TRBV19 and TRBJ2-7; 9 bases are shared with TRBD1. Per germline, CDR1 LNHDA and CDR2 SQIVND (reference sequence). This CDR3 spans 15 amino acids. J gave up 6 bases and V 3 bases, and 9 bases lay outside the gene matches. The CDR3 nucleotides are TGTGCCAGTAGTATTGTGGACAGGGGATTCAGCGAGCAGTACTTC. It is translated as CASSIVDRGFSEQYF. The full variable domain, completed using reference TRBV19 and TRBJ2-7, is DGGITQSPKYLFRKEGQNVTLSCEQNLNHDAMYWYRQDPGQGLRLIYYSQIVNDFQKGDIAEGYSVSREKKESFPLTVTSAQKNPTAFYLCASSIVDRGFSEQYFGPGTRLTVT.

The chain combines TRBV9 with TRBJ2-5; the D is unclear. The V gene lost 2 bases and the J gene lost 5 bases, with 13 bases spanning the gap. The CDR3 totals 14 residues. Germline V gene lookup returns CDR1 SGDLS and CDR2 YYNGEE. The DNA for the CDR3 is TGTGCCAGCAGCGTTTCCGGCCAGAGGGAGACCCAGTACTTC. Protein product: CASSVSGQRETQYF. The full variable domain, in which reference TRBV9 and TRBJ2-5 provide the parts outside the CDR3, is DSGVTQTPKHLITATGQRVTLRCSPRSGDLSVYWYQQSLDQGLQFLIQYYNGEERAKGNILERFSAQQFPDLHSELNLSSLELGDSALYFCASSVSGQRETQYFGPGTRLLVL.

The CDR3 DNA reads as TGCAGCTCCACCCCGGGACAGGGGCACAATGAGCAGTTCTTC. Protein sequence: CSSTPGQGHNEQFF. The J gene is TRBJ2-1, the V gene TRBV29-1; 10 nucleotides align to TRBD1. This CDR3 is 14 amino acids long. Germline loops: CDR1 SQVTM, CDR2 ANQGSEA. The ends lost 8 bases at V and 5 bases at J; junction bases unmatched: 9.

The sample holds one count of this clone. CDR3 sequence reads: CAISDPGGPDTQYF. CDR3 nucleotides: TGTGCCATCAGTGATCCCGGGGGGCCGGATACGCAGTATTTT. The V call is TRBV10-3, the J call TRBJ2-3, with D possibly matching TRBD2 (7 bases). V lost 3 bases and J 6 bases, leaving 13 bases between the germline ends. Germline assignment: CDR1 ENHRY and CDR2 SYGVKD. The CDR3 totals 14 residues.

The chain links TRBV29-1 to TRBJ2-7, with D possibly being TRBD2 (5 bases). This CDR3 contains 14 residues. V was clipped by 6 bases and J by 0 bases, with 15 bases between them. Germline V CDR1 and CDR2: SQVTM, ANQGSEA. CDR3 nucleotide sequence: TGCAGCGTGTCCGGGATTAAAAGCTCCTACGAGCAGTACTTC. Its protein product is CSVSGIKSSYEQYF.

Only a few counts were recorded for this clone. The rearrangement uses TRBV27 and TRBJ2-7; D could derive from TRBD1 or TRBD2 (6 bases each). V dropped 6 bases and J dropped 5 bases, with 14 bases sitting between them. The CDR3 has 13 amino acids. Per the germline V gene, CDR1 is MNHEY and CDR2 is SMNVEV (reference sequence). CDR3 nucleotide sequence: TGTGCCAGCAGCGGGGGCTTCGGCCACGAGCAGTACTTC. This gives the protein CASSGGFGHEQYF.

The table lists this clone with a count of one. The chain is built from TRBV4-1 and TRBJ2-3, with D possibly matching TRBD1 (6 bases). V lost 4 bases and J lost 2, with 16 bases in between. This CDR3 contains 16 residues. The germline gives CDR1 MGHRA, CDR2 YSYEKL. The chain's CDR3 is CASSPRTVPSTDTQYF. The CDR3, as DNA: TGCGCCAGCAGCCCCCGGACAGTCCCATCCACAGATACGCAGTATTTT.

The V call is TRBV7-6, the J call TRBJ1-6, with TRBD1 matching over 9 bases. V was pared by 6 bases and J by 4 bases, with 10 bases of the junction left unmatched. This CDR3 comprises 17 residues. Germline loops: CDR1 SGHVS, CDR2 FNYEAQ. In DNA, the CDR3 is TGTGCCAGCAGTTCCACCTCGACAGGGGGGTATAATTCACCCCTCCACTTT. Encoded protein: CASSSTSTGGYNSPLHF.

The V call is TRBV5-4, the J call TRBJ2-7; D is tentatively TRBD1 or TRBD2 (5 bases each). CDR3 size: 14 residues. Germline values: CDR1 SGHNT, CDR2 YYREEE (reference sequence). V lost 1 base and J lost 3, with 11 bases in between. CDR3 protein: CASSLSLGDYEQYF. The DNA of the CDR3 is TGTGCCAGCAGCTTGTCACTAGGGGACTACGAGCAGTACTTC. Combining the CDR3 with reference TRBV5-4 and TRBJ2-7 gives the whole variable domain ETGVTQSPTHLIKTRGQQVTLRCSSQSGHNTVSWYQQALGQGPQFIFQYYREEENGRGNFPPRFSGLQFPNYSSELNVNALELDDSALYLCASSLSLGDYEQYFGPGTRLTVT.